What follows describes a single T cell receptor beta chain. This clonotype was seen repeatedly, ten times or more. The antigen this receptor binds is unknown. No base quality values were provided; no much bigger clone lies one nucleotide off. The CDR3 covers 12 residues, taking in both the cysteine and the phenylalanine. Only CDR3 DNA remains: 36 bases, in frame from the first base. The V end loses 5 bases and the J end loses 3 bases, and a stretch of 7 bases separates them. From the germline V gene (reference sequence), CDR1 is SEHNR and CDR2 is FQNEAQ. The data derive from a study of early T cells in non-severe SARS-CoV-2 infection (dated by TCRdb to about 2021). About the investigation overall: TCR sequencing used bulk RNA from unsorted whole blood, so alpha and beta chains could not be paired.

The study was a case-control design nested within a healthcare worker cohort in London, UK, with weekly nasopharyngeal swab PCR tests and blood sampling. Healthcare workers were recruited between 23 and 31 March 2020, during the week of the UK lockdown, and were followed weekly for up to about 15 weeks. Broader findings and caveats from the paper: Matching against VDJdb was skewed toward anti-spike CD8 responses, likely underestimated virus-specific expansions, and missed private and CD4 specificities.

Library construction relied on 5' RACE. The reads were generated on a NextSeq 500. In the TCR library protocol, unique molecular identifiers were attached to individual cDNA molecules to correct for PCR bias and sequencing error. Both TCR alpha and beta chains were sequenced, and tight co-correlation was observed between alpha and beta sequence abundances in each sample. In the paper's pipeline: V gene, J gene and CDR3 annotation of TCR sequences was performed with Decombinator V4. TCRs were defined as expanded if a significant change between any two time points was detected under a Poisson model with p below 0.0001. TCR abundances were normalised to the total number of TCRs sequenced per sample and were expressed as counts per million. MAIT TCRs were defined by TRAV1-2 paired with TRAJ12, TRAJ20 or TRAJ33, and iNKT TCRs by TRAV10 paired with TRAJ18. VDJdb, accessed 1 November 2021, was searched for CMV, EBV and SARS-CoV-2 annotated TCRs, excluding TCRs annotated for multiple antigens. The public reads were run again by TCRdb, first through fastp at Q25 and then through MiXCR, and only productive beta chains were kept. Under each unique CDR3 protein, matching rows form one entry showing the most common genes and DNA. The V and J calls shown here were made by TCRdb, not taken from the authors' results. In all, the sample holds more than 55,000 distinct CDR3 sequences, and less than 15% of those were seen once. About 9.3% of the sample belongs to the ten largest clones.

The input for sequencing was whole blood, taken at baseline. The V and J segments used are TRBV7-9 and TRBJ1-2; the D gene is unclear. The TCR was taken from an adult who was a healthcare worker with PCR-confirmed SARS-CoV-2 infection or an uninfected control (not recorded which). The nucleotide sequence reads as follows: TGTGCCAGCAGCCGGACGGACTATGGCTACACCTTC. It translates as CASSRTDYGYTF.